Listed below are T cell receptor beta chains from one sample, sequenced in a study of metastatic and nonmetastatic thyroid tumors. TCRdb reprocessed the PCR reads using MiXCR. This table has tens of thousands of clones, about 20% appearing once. Sequences were obtained from blood. The receptors were gathered from a female donor with papillary thyroid cancer or a benign thyroid nodule (not recorded which). Some clones in this sample may be carry-over from other donors' samples. Each CDR3 is given with its conserved first and last residue. D genes are given only for firm matches. Clone size is given for some rows only: seen once, a few or many times, or a class if the clone is expanded.

J gene	V gene	clone size	D gene	CDR3 DNA	CDR3 protein
TRBJ2-1	TRBV6-4	many	TRBD2	TGTGCCAGCAGTGACTCGACTAGCGGGAGCAATGAGCAGTTCTTC	CASSDSTSGSNEQFF
TRBJ2-3	TRBV7-7	.	.	TGTGCTAGCAGCTTAAGGGGCGGGAGCACAGATACGCAGTATTTT	CASSLRGGSTDTQYF
TRBJ2-3	TRBV11-2	.	TRBD2	TGTGCCAGCAGCTTATTAAGGCTTGGGGGGAGGGCCACAGATACGCAGTATTTT	CASSLLRLGGRATDTQYF
TRBJ2-3	TRBV7-9	.	.	TGTGCCAGCAGCTTAGCGTCCAGCACAGATACGCAGTATTTT	CASSLASSTDTQYF
TRBJ2-5	TRBV6-1	.	TRBD2	TGTGCCAGCAGTGAGGTACTAGCGGGAGTGGTACGAGATACCCAGTACTTC	CASSEVLAGVVRDTQYF
TRBJ2-7	TRBV7-9	many	.	TGTGCCAGCAGCTCCATAAGGGCCAGTACCTACGAGCAGTACTTC	CASSSIRASTYEQYF
TRBJ2-3	TRBV3-1	many	TRBD2	TGTGCCAGCAGCCATAGGTTTAGCGGGGGCACAGATACGCAGTATTTT	CASSHRFSGGTDTQYF
TRBJ1-4	TRBV4-3	many	.	TGCGCCAGCAGCCAAGAACTAGGGGAAAAACTGTTTTTT	CASSQELGEKLFF
TRBJ1-5	TRBV9	.	.	TGTGCCAGCAGCGTCTCCGGGAGCAATCAGCCCCAGCATTTT	CASSVSGSNQPQHF
TRBJ2-3	TRBV7-7	many	.	TGTGCCAGCAGCCCCGGCCCCCAACGCACAGATACGCAGTATTTT	CASSPGPQRTDTQYF
TRBJ1-4	TRBV5-1	many	.	TGCGCCAGCAGCTTCCTAGGCGTTTCCAGCGAAAAACTGTTTTTT	CASSFLGVSSEKLFF
TRBJ2-3	TRBV30	.	TRBD2	TGTGCCTGGGGCCTCGGGGTGCGGGGGGGAGGTGATACGCAGTATTTT	CAWGLGVRGGGDTQYF
TRBJ1-2	TRBV30	once	.	TGTGCCTGGAGTGTAAGCTCGACTGCTGGCTATGGCTACACCTTC	CAWSVSSTAGYGYTF